The 28 T cell receptor beta chains in this list originate from one sample, sequenced in a study of blood T cell repertoires in COVID-19. The protocol was immunoSEQ multiplex PCR, while the TCRdb copy is restricted to in-frame clones and leaves out a portion. The table has over 120,000 clones, 60% to 80% seen once; the top ten hold roughly 2.9%. The sample was PBMCs or T cells enriched from blood (not recorded which). These receptors were obtained from a woman in her 50s who had recovered from COVID-19.

This clone has at least ten counts. This chain joins TRBV29-1 and TRBJ1-2, with 9 bases lining up with TRBD1. The CDR3 is 12 amino acids. Germline assignment: CDR1 SQVTM and CDR2 ANQGSEA. The V segment lost 7 bases and the J segment 3 bases; nucleotides outside the gene matches: 3. The CDR3 loop reads CSATGGDYGYTF. The CDR3 DNA follows: TGCAGCGCTACAGGGGGCGACTATGGCTACACCTTC. The full variable domain, in which reference TRBV29-1 and TRBJ1-2 provide the parts outside the CDR3, is SAVISQKPSRDICQRGTSLTIQCQVDSQVTMMFWYRQQPGQSLTLIATANQGSEATYESGFVIDKFPISRPNLTFSTLTVSNMSPEDSSIYLCSATGGDYGYTFGSGTRLTVV.

The chain carries TRBV11-3 and TRBJ2-2; 7 nucleotides agree with TRBD2. CDR3 size: 15 residues. Germline loops: CDR1 SGHNT, CDR2 YENEEA. V dropped 4 bases and J dropped 4; count of bases not matched to a gene: 6. CDR3 nucleotides: TGTGCCAGCAGCTCGGGAGGCAAGATCACCGGGGAGCTGTTTTTT. Its protein is CASSSGGKITGELFF.

The CDR3 sequence: CASSFQRGGLDEQFF. CDR3 nucleotide sequence: TGTGCCAGCAGCTTCCAGCGGGGGGGCCTGGATGAGCAGTTCTTC. The V call is TRBV5-4, the J call TRBJ2-1, with 10 bases identical to TRBD2. The V segment lost 2 bases and the J segment 8 bases; nucleotides outside the gene matches: 7. CDR3 length equals 15 residues. Germline loops: CDR1 SGHNT, CDR2 YYREEE (reference sequence).

The genes are TRBV28 and TRBJ1-6; D uncertain. The germline CDR1 and CDR2 sequences are MDHEN and SYDVKM. The CDR3 is made up of 11 amino acids. V was clipped by 8 bases and J by 17 bases, with 16 bases between them. CDR3 amino acids: CASGPPVLIHF. CDR3 sequence (DNA): TGTGCCAGCGGGCCTCCCGTTTTGATCCACTTT.

This sequence joins TRBV5-1 and TRBJ2-7, with a tentative D call TRBD1 (6 bases). The CDR3 is made up of 13 amino acids. Trimming took off 3 bases at V and 2 bases at J, with 9 bases between the two ends. CDR1 is SGHRS and CDR2 is YFSETQ in the germline V gene. CDR3 DNA sequence: TGCGCCAGCAGCTGGTGGGGGCCCTACGAGCAGTACTTC. It specifies CASSWWGPYEQYF.

In this sample, this clone turned up a few times. CDR3 region: CASSDSTGTSTGELFF. In DNA form, the CDR3 reads TGTGCCAGCAGTGACTCGACCGGGACTAGCACCGGGGAGCTGTTTTTT. The chain carries TRBV6-4 and TRBJ2-2, with TRBD2 identical over 8 bases. The CDR3 extends over 16 amino acids. Germline loops: CDR1 MRHNA, CDR2 SNTAGT. The J segment lost 4 bases and the V segment lost 0 bases, leaving 4 bases of the junction unmatched.

This clone was seen once. DNA for the CDR3: TGTGCCAGCAGCCTAGCGGGGGACACAGATACGCAGTATTTT. Translation: CASSLAGDTDTQYF. This chain uses TRBV19 with TRBJ2-3; 10 nucleotides agree with TRBD2. CDR1 is LNHDA, CDR2 SQIVND, per germline (reference sequence). V trimming: 9 bases; J trimming: 2 bases; junction bases outside the gene matches: 5. This CDR3 is built from 14 residues.

This clone was detected only once. Other DNA sequences in this specimen translate into the identical CDR3. V and J are TRBV6-5 and TRBJ2-7, with TRBD1 identical over 8 bases. The CDR3 runs to 13 residues. With V trimmed by 6 bases and J by 3 bases, 4 bases remained unmatched. CDR1 and CDR2 (germline): MNHEY, SVGAGI. The CDR3 nucleotides read TGTGCCAGCAGGCGGACAGGGAGCTACGAGCAGTACTTC. It specifies CASRRTGSYEQYF.

This sequence joins TRBV7-3 and TRBJ2-5; TRBD2 agrees at 7 bases. J lost 3 bases, V lost 2 bases, and 6 bases had no gene match. This CDR3 is built from 15 residues. Germline loops: CDR1 SGHTA, CDR2 FQGTGA. CDR3 nucleotide sequence: TGTGCCAGCAGCTTACTCCCTAGCGGTAAAGAGACCCAGTACTTC. Its translation is CASSLLPSGKETQYF.

The chain uses TRBV5-8 and TRBJ1-4; D possibly corresponds to TRBD1 (6 bases). V was pared by 0 bases and J by 0 bases, with 9 bases between. Germline-derived CDR1 and CDR2 are SGHTS and YDEGEE. The CDR3 is 16 residues long. CDR3 DNA sequence: TGTGCCAGCAGCTTGGGACAGGCCTCAACTAATGAAAAACTGTTTTTT. Translating it yields CASSLGQASTNEKLFF.

The rearrangement joins TRBV7-6 to TRBJ2-1, with 12 bases fitting TRBD1. The germline CDR1 and CDR2 sequences are SGHVS and FNYEAQ. The CDR3 extends over 14 amino acids. J lost 4 bases, V lost 8 bases, and 3 bases had no gene match. CDR3 coding DNA: TGTGCCAGCGGGACAGGGGGCAATTACAATGAGCAGTTCTTC. Protein: CASGTGGNYNEQFF.

The chain uses TRBV11-2 and TRBJ2-1; 9 bases map to TRBD1. With 5 bases clipped from V and 4 bases from J, the junction kept 6 bases outside the gene matches. CDR1 is SGHAT and CDR2 is FQNNGV in the germline V gene. The CDR3 runs 15 residues. The CDR3 protein is CASSAGQGLYNEQFF. The CDR3, as DNA: TGTGCCAGCAGCGCCGGACAGGGGTTATACAATGAGCAGTTCTTC.

This clone came up a few times. The chain has TRBV5-1 and TRBJ2-2, with 7 nucleotides matching TRBD1. CDR1 SGHRS and CDR2 YFSETQ come from the germline V gene. With 1 base clipped from V and 5 bases from J, the junction kept 11 bases outside the gene matches. The CDR3 loop spans 17 amino acids. The CDR3 loop reads CASSLLTGHSWTGELFF. CDR3 coding DNA: TGCGCCAGCAGCTTGCTGACAGGGCATTCTTGGACCGGGGAGCTGTTTTTT.

This clone occurred many times. At the DNA level, this CDR3 is encoded by other sequences in the same sample as well. The chain has TRBV3-1 (or the pseudogene TRBV3-2) and TRBJ2-1, with D hard to call. Trimming took 4 bases from V and 8 from J, leaving 6 bases between them. The CDR3 consists of 11 residues. Germline CDR1 is LGHDT and CDR2 is YNNKEL (reference sequence). CDR3 protein: CASSLSDEQFF. Here the CDR3 DNA reads TGTGCCAGCAGCCTTTCAGATGAGCAGTTCTTC.

This chain connects TRBV3-1 (or the pseudogene TRBV3-2) to TRBJ1-2; 8 bases fit TRBD1. The germline V gene encodes CDR1 LGHDT and CDR2 YNNKEL (reference sequence). This CDR3 is built from 15 residues. With V trimmed by 5 bases and J by 4 bases, 9 bases remained unmatched. The CDR3 sequence: CASSKVAGGTYGYTF. CDR3 in DNA: TGTGCCAGCAGCAAAGTGGCAGGGGGCACCTATGGCTACACCTTC.

The gene calls are TRBV10-3 and TRBJ1-1; the D gene is possibly TRBD1 (5 bases). CDR3 length: 15 amino acids. Trimming took off 3 bases at V and 1 base at J, with 12 bases between the two ends. Germline CDR1 is ENHRY and CDR2 is SYGVKD. DNA for the CDR3: TGTGCCATCAGTGATCGAGGGGAGGGGAACACTGAAGCTTTCTTT. This gives the protein CAISDRGEGNTEAFF.

The chain employs TRBV5-6 and TRBJ1-1; D is unclear. Trimming took 1 base from V and 4 from J, leaving 11 bases between them. The CDR3 sequence is 14 residues long. Germline V gene data show CDR1 as SGHDT and CDR2 as YYEEEE. The CDR3 DNA is TGTGCCAGCAGCTTGTACGACTCACGCACTGAAGCTTTCTTT. This encodes CASSLYDSRTEAFF.

This chain joins TRBV27 and TRBJ2-7; D perhaps matches TRBD2 (5 bases). In germline, CDR1 is MNHEY, CDR2 SMNVEV (reference sequence). Trimming stripped 4 bases from V and 5 bases from J, with 12 bases between. The CDR3 has 13 residues. CDR3 nucleotide sequence: TGTGCCAGCAGTTCCCCCAATAGCGACGAGCAGTACTTC. Translated: CASSSPNSDEQYF.

J is TRBJ1-1 and V is TRBV7-2, with a possible D match to TRBD1 (6 bases). The V end was cut by 1 base, the J end by 0 bases, with 15 bases between. Looked up from germline, CDR1 is SGHTA and CDR2 is FQGNSA. The CDR3 is 17 residues long. The CDR3 spells CASSLGSYRVMNTEAFF. Written as DNA, the CDR3 is TGTGCCAGCAGCTTAGGGTCGTACAGGGTAATGAACACTGAAGCTTTCTTT.

This chain links TRBV14 with TRBJ2-4; 11 bases line up with TRBD2. The CDR3 runs 17 residues. The junction had 2 bases not matched to a gene; V was cut back by 1 base and J by 0 bases. Germline V gene sequence: CDR1 SGHDN, CDR2 FVKESK. The CDR3 reads CASSQVTSGGAKNIQYF. CDR3 sequence (DNA): TGTGCCAGCAGCCAAGTAACTAGCGGGGGAGCCAAAAACATTCAGTACTTC.

The chain is built from TRBV11-1 and TRBJ2-2; 11 nucleotides match TRBD1. This CDR3 spans 15 amino acids. Looked up from germline, CDR1 is SGHAT and CDR2 is FQDESV (reference sequence). Unmatched junction bases numbered 3, after V lost 1 base and J lost 8 bases. In DNA form, the CDR3 reads TGTGCCAGCAGCTTAGGGGACAGGGGGAGAGGGGAGCTGTTTTTT. Its protein product is CASSLGDRGRGELFF.

CDR3 DNA: TGTGCCAGCAGCTCCCAGGGGGCGACTAGCACAGATACGCAGTATTTT. It codes for CASSSQGATSTDTQYF. This chain joins TRBV7-9 and TRBJ2-3; 8 nucleotides align to TRBD1. The CDR3 is 16 residues long. V gave up 4 bases and J gave up 0 bases; unmatched junction bases: 6. CDR1 is SEHNR, CDR2 FQNEAQ, per germline (reference sequence). Full variable domain (remainder filled in from reference TRBV7-9 and TRBJ2-3): DTGVSQNPRHKITKRGQNVTFRCDPISEHNRLYWYRQTLGQGPEFLTYFQNEAQLEKSRLLSDRFSAERPKGSFSTLEIQRTEQGDSAMYLCASSSQGATSTDTQYFGPGTRLTVL.

The J gene is TRBJ1-2, the V gene TRBV29-1; the match to TRBD1 covers 9 bases. With 6 bases clipped from V and 4 bases from J, the junction kept 6 bases outside the gene matches. The CDR3 is 13 amino acids. Germline loops: CDR1 SQVTM, CDR2 ANQGSEA. The CDR3 DNA sequence: TGCAGCGTCACCCCGGGACAGGGCTATGGCTACACCTTC. Translated, it gives CSVTPGQGYGYTF.

This chain uses TRBV29-1 with TRBJ1-1; 7 bases align to TRBD1. Germline V gene data show CDR1 as SQVTM and CDR2 as ANQGSEA. The V and J ends lost 4 bases and 1 base, in that order; junction bases with no gene match: 0. The CDR3 is made up of 12 amino acids. CDR3 in DNA: TGCAGCGTTGGACAGGGGAACACTGAAGCTTTCTTT. It is translated as CSVGQGNTEAFF.

V gene TRBV23-1 combines with J gene TRBJ1-1; D call uncertain. TRBV23-1 qualifies as an ORF whose function is uncertain. V shed 4 bases and J shed 2 bases, with 17 bases lying between them. The CDR3 has 16 amino acids. The CDR3 DNA reads as TGCGCCAGCAGTCGGGTTTCTGGCAGACACAACACTGAAGCTTTCTTT. Translated: CASSRVSGRHNTEAFF.

The chain employs TRBV5-1 and TRBJ2-4; 13 bases line up with TRBD2. Trimming removed 1 base from V and 8 bases from J; junction bases left unmatched: 3. Germline V gene data show CDR1 as SGHRS and CDR2 as YFSETQ. The CDR3 sequence is 15 residues long. The CDR3 DNA follows: TGCGCCAGCAGCTTGATAACTAGCGGGAGGGACATTCAGTACTTC. Its protein product is CASSLITSGRDIQYF.

The J gene is TRBJ2-3, the V gene TRBV7-9; 7 nucleotides line up with TRBD2. The V and J ends lost 1 base and 1 base, in that order; junction bases with no gene match: 2. The CDR3 runs 15 residues. Germline lookup yields CDR1 SEHNR and CDR2 FQNEAQ (reference sequence). This chain's CDR3 is CASSLVSGGTDTQYF. The CDR3 DNA reads as TGTGCCAGCAGCTTAGTGAGCGGGGGCACAGATACGCAGTATTTT.

CDR3 DNA: TGTGCCAACCTAGGGGGTCGGGAGGGCAATCAGCCCCAGCATTTT. Translation gives CANLGGREGNQPQHF. The chain recombines TRBV10-3 with TRBJ1-5; a possible D gene is TRBD1 (6 bases). Trimming shortened V by 10 bases and J by 2 bases, and 18 bases separated the two germline ends. CDR1 is ENHRY, CDR2 SYGVKD, per germline. This CDR3 has 15 residues.